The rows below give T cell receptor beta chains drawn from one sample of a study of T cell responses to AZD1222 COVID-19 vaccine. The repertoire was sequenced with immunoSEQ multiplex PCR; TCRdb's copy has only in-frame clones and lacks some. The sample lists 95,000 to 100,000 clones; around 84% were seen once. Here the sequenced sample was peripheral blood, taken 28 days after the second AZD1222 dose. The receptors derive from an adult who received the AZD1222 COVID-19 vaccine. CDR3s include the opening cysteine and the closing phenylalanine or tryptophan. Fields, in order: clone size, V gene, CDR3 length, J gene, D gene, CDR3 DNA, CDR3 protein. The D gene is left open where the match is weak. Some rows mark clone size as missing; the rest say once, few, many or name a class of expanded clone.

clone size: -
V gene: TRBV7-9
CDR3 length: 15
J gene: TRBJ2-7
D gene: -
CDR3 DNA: TGTGCCAGCAGCCTTCGGGGCAGGGGCGGCTACGAGCAGTACTTC
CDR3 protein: CASSLRGRGGYEQYF

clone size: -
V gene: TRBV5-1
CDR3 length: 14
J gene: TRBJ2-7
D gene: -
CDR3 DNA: TGCGCCAGCAGCTTGGGAGGGACAAACTACGAGCAGTACTTC
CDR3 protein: CASSLGGTNYEQYF

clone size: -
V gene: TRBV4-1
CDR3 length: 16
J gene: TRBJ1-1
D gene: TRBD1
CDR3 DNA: TGCGCCAGCAGCCATGGGACAGGGTCATTGAACACTGAAGCTTTCTTT
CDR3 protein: CASSHGTGSLNTEAFF

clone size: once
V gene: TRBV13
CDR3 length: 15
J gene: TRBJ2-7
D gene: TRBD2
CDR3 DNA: TGTGCCAGCAGCTTATCCGGACTAGCGTACGACGAGCAGTACTTC
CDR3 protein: CASSLSGLAYDEQYF

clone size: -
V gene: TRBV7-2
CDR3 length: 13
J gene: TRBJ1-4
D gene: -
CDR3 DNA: TGTGCCAGCAGCTTAGGAAAAGGGGAAAAACTGTTTTTT
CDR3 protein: CASSLGKGEKLFF

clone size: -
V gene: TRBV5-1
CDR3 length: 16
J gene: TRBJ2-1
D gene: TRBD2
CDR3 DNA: TGCGCCAGCAGCCAGCAGCCGGGACTAGCTCGCAATGAGCAGTTCTTC
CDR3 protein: CASSQQPGLARNEQFF

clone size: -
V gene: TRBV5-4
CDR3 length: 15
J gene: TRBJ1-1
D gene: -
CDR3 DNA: TGTGCCAGCAGCTTGTCTAGATCTCAAGACACTGAAGCTTTCTTT
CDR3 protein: CASSLSRSQDTEAFF

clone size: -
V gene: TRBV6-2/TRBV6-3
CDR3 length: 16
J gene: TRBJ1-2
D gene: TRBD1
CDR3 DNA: TGTGCCAGCAGTGACTCTACAGGGGGCTCCCCCTATGGCTACACCTTC
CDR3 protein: CASSDSTGGSPYGYTF

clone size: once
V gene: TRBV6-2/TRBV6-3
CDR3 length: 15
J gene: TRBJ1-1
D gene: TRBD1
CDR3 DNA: TGTGCCAGCAGTTACAGGACAGGGGTTTACACTGAAGCTTTCTTT
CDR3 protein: CASSYRTGVYTEAFF

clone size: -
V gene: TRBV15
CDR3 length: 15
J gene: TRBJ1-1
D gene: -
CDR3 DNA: TGTGCCACCAGCAGAGATCGAGGTCAGAACACTGAAGCTTTCTTT
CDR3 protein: CATSRDRGQNTEAFF

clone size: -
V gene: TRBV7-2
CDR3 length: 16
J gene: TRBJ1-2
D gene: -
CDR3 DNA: TGTGCCAGCAGCACTGGGGCCACCAGGGCGGGGTATGGCTACACCTTC
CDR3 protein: CASSTGATRAGYGYTF

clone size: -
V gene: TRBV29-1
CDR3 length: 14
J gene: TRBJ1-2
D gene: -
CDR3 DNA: TGCAGCGTTGAAGATCGTGAACCAAACTATGGCTACACCTTC
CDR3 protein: CSVEDREPNYGYTF

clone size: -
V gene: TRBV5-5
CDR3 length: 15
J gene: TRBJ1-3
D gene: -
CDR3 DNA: TGTGCCAGCAGCTTGGGCGGGAGCTCTGGAAACACCATATATTTT
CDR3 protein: CASSLGGSSGNTIYF

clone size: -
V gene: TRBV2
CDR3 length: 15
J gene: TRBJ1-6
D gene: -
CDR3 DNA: TGTGCCAGCAGCCGGGGAATGGCAGGGGCTTCACCCCTCCACTTT
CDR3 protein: CASSRGMAGASPLHF

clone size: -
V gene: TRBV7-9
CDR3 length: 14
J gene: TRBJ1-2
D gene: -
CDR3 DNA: TGTGCCGTAGGCGGTTTGGAGTTGGCCTATGGCTACACCTTC
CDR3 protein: CAVGGLELAYGYTF

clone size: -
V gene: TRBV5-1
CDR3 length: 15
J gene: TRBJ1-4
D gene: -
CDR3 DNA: TGCGCCAGCAGCTTGCGCACAGGGTCTAATGAAAAACTGTTTTTT
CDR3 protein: CASSLRTGSNEKLFF

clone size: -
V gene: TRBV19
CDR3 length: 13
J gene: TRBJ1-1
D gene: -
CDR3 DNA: TGTGCCAGTAGTATGACCGGGAACACTGAAGCTTTCTTT
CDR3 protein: CASSMTGNTEAFF

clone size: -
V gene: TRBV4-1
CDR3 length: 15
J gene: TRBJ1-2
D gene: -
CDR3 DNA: TGCGCCAGCAGCCAAGTCGCCGCGGGTTTCTATGGCTACACCTTC
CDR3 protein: CASSQVAAGFYGYTF

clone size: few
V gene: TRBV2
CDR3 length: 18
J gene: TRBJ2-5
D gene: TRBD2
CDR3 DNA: TGTGCCAGCAGTGAAGCCTCCCGACTAGCGGGAGTTGGAGAGACCCAGTACTTC
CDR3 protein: CASSEASRLAGVGETQYF

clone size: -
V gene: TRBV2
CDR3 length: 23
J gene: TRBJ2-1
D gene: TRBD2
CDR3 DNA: TGTGCCAGCAGACGTCTGCCCAGCGGGGGGCGTTCGGGTATCTCGCGCTCCTACAATGAGCAGTTCTTC
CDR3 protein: CASRRLPSGGRSGISRSYNEQFF

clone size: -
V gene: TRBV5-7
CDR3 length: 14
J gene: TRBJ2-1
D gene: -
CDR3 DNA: TGTGCCAGCAACCCGGGACGGTATAACAATGAGCAGTTCTTC
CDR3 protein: CASNPGRYNNEQFF

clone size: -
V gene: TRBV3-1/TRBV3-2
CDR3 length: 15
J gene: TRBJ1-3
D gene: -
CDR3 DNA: TGTGCCAGCAGCCAAGATACCACAGCTGGAAACACCATATATTTT
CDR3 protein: CASSQDTTAGNTIYF

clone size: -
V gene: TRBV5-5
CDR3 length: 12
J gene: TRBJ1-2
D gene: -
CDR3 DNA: TGTGCCAGCAGCTATGGACGGAAAGGCTACACCTTC
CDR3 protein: CASSYGRKGYTF

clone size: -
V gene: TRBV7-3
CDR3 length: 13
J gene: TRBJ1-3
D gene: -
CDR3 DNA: TGTGCCAGCAGCTTAACTCTTGGAAACACCATATATTTT
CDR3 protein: CASSLTLGNTIYF

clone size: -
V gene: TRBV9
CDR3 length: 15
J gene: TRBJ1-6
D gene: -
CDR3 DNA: TGTGCCAGCAGCGTAGGGGGGACACGAACTTCACCCCTCCACTTT
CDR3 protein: CASSVGGTRTSPLHF

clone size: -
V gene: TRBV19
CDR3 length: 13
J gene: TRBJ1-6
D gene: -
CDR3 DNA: TGTGCCAGTAACAACAGGGTGCGATCACCCCTCCACTTT
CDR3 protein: CASNNRVRSPLHF

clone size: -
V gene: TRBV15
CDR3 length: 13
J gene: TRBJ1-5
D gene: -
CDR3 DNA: TGTGCCACCAGCAGCGACAGGCTTCAGCCCCAGCATTTT
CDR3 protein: CATSSDRLQPQHF

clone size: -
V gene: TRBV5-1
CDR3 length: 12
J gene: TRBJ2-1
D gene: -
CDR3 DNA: TGCGCCAGCAGCCTGGACCCTATGCAGCAGTTCTTC
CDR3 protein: CASSLDPMQQFF